Presented here are 18 T cell receptor beta chains from one specimen sequenced in a study of siplizumab effects on memory and regulatory T cells. Profiled with immunoSEQ multiplex PCR; TCRdb holds only in-frame clones, not every one. The data contain about 100,000 clones, around 90% of them singletons. The sequencing sample was made of Tregs sorted from blood. The receptor source for this set is a human donor in good health.

In its sample, this clone was seen a few times. This chain connects TRBV27 to TRBJ2-1; 8 bases align to TRBD2. CDR1 is MNHEY and CDR2 is SMNVEV in the germline V gene (reference sequence). The CDR3 spans 15 residues. Germline trimming cut 2 bases from V and 6 bases from J; bases unmatched to any gene: 6. This CDR3 is CASSLIGRARNEQFF. Here the CDR3 DNA reads TGTGCCAGCAGTTTAATCGGGAGGGCTCGCAATGAGCAGTTCTTC.

The chain employs TRBV29-1 and TRBJ2-7, with D uncertain. CDR1 and CDR2 (germline): SQVTM, ANQGSEA. The CDR3 is 12 amino acids. V dropped 4 bases and J dropped 2 bases, with 9 bases sitting between them. The CDR3 coding sequence is TGCAGCGTTGCAGTCTCGCCCTACGAGCAGTACTTC. It encodes CSVAVSPYEQYF.

The chain joins TRBV2 to TRBJ1-2; the D gene is possibly TRBD1 (5 bases). Per the germline V gene, CDR1 is SNHLY and CDR2 is FYNNEI. Trimming pared 8 bases from V and 7 bases from J, leaving 20 bases between. This CDR3 comprises 14 residues. Here the CDR3 reads CASLTHLWGGGYTF. In nucleotides, the CDR3 is TGTGCCAGCCTCACCCATTTGTGGGGCGGTGGCTACACCTTC.

The rearrangement uses TRBV30 and TRBJ2-4; TRBD2 matches at 7 bases. Germline CDR1 GTSNPN, CDR2 SVGIG (reference sequence). V shed 6 bases and J 7 bases; nucleotides not matched to a gene: 12. There are 14 residues in the CDR3. The CDR3 DNA reads as TGTGCCTGCCAAAAGCCGAGCGGGGCGAACATTCAGTACTTC. The encoded protein is CACQKPSGANIQYF.

The chain is built from TRBV28 and TRBJ2-7; 7 bases are a match to TRBD2. This CDR3 spans 12 amino acids. Germline CDR1 MDHEN, CDR2 SYDVKM. The junction had 5 bases not matched to a gene; V was cut back by 3 bases and J by 9 bases. In nucleotides, the CDR3 is TGTGCCAGCAGTTTTCAGGGACTACTGCAGTACTTC. It encodes CASSFQGLLQYF.

The rearrangement joins TRBV5-1 to TRBJ1-3; no clear D gene. The CDR3 is made up of 14 amino acids. Germline V CDR1 and CDR2: SGHRS, YFSETQ. V lost 3 bases and J 0 bases, leaving 7 bases between the germline ends. This chain's CDR3 is CASSSRSSGNTIYF. The CDR3 coding sequence is TGCGCCAGCAGCTCGCGAAGCTCTGGAAACACCATATATTTT.

The chain joins TRBV7-9 to TRBJ2-3, with 12 positions matching TRBD2. V lost 5 bases, J lost 2 bases, and 5 bases stayed unmatched. The CDR3 is made up of 16 amino acids. Germline CDR1 SEHNR, CDR2 FQNEAQ (reference sequence). The CDR3 nucleotides are TGTGCCAGCAGCCCGGGACTAGCGGGTCCCACAGATACGCAGTATTTT. Translating it yields CASSPGLAGPTDTQYF.

The chain has TRBV11-3 and TRBJ2-2; D call uncertain. Trimming removed 1 base at V and 4 bases at J, with 7 bases between. The CDR3 is 14 amino acids. Germline CDR1 SGHNT, CDR2 YENEEA. Here the CDR3 reads CASSLGGPTGELFF. The CDR3 bases are TGTGCCAGCAGCTTAGGAGGTCCCACCGGGGAGCTGTTTTTT.

The V and J genes are TRBV6-5 and TRBJ2-7; D not certain. The CDR3 sequence is 12 residues long. Germline lookup yields CDR1 MNHEY and CDR2 SVGAGI. Trimming pared 0 bases from V and 6 bases from J, leaving 6 bases between. In DNA form, the CDR3 reads TGTGCCAGCAGTTACTCGAGAGGCGAGCAGTACTTC. Residues: CASSYSRGEQYF.

V usage is TRBV5-5 and J usage is TRBJ1-3, with D unclear. This CDR3 is built from 14 residues. Germline V gene data show CDR1 as SGHKS and CDR2 as YYEKEE (reference sequence). V dropped 4 bases and J dropped 4 bases, with 12 bases sitting between them. DNA of the CDR3: TGTGCCAGCAGCCCCAAGCTGATGGGAAACACCATATATTTT. Translation: CASSPKLMGNTIYF.

The chain has TRBV25-1 and TRBJ2-1; 8 nucleotides agree with TRBD1. Germline loops: CDR1 MGHDK, CDR2 SYGVNS. Trimming removed 4 bases from V and 5 bases from J; junction bases left unmatched: 13. CDR3 length equals 17 residues. This chain's CDR3 is CASSAHRGQVGHNEQFF. CDR3 DNA: TGTGCCAGCAGTGCCCACCGGGGACAGGTCGGACACAATGAGCAGTTCTTC.

The V and J genes are TRBV5-1 and TRBJ2-5, with 11 bases that match TRBD2. The junction had 9 bases not matched to a gene; V was cut back by 0 bases and J by 5 bases. CDR1 SGHRS and CDR2 YFSETQ come from the germline V gene. This CDR3 contains 17 residues. CDR3 in DNA: TGCGCCAGCAGCTTGGCCGGGACTAGCGGAGGCCGGGAGACCCAGTACTTC. Translation gives CASSLAGTSGGRETQYF.

The chain links TRBV29-1 to TRBJ2-7; perhaps TRBD1 as D (5 bases). Germline V gene lookup returns CDR1 SQVTM and CDR2 ANQGSEA. The CDR3 has 12 amino acids. Trimming left V 5 bases short and J 3 bases short, with 11 bases between. CDR3 sequence: CSVSPDSYEQYF. The DNA of the CDR3 is TGCAGCGTTTCCCCTGACAGCTACGAGCAGTACTTC.

The chain couples TRBV5-4 to TRBJ1-2; tentatively, D is TRBD1 (6 bases). Germline assignment: CDR1 SGHNT and CDR2 YYREEE (reference sequence). Between the trimmed V and J ends, which lost 3 bases and 5 bases, there was a span of 17 bases. The CDR3 runs 15 residues. The CDR3 loop is CASSSMKGGQYGYTF. CDR3 nucleotides: TGTGCCAGCAGCTCGATGAAGGGGGGTCAGTATGGCTACACCTTC. The whole variable domain, filled in from reference TRBV5-4 and TRBJ1-2, reads ETGVTQSPTHLIKTRGQQVTLRCSSQSGHNTVSWYQQALGQGPQFIFQYYREEENGRGNFPPRFSGLQFPNYSSELNVNALELDDSALYLCASSSMKGGQYGYTFGSGTRLTVV.

The sample holds one count of this clone. The junction and the germline gene differ at one end; a read error may be behind it. The chain joins TRBV5-1 to TRBJ1-1, with D unclear. CDR3 size: 13 residues. Germline assignment: CDR1 SGHRS and CDR2 YFSETQ. CDR3 sequence: CASSLVWEGIAFF. The CDR3 DNA is TGTGCCAGCAGCTTGGTATGGGAGGGAATAGCTTTCTTT.

The rearrangement joins TRBV11-2 to TRBJ1-1; the match to TRBD1 covers 8 bases. The V gene's germline CDR1 is SGHAT and CDR2 FQNNGV. The CDR3 is 16 amino acids. The V segment lost 2 bases and the J segment 2 bases; nucleotides outside the gene matches: 7. The CDR3 region is CASSLTRTGINTEAFF. The CDR3 DNA reads TGTGCCAGCAGCTTAACTCGGACAGGGATTAACACTGAAGCTTTCTTT.

The chain has TRBV6-1 and TRBJ1-1; D remains unclear. The CDR3 runs to 15 residues. The V gene lost 5 bases and the J gene lost 6 bases, with 19 bases spanning the gap. Germline-derived CDR1 and CDR2 are MNHNS and SASEGT. CDR3 sequence reads: CASSFNVAWSAEAFF. CDR3 nucleotides: TGTGCCAGCAGTTTTAATGTGGCCTGGAGCGCTGAAGCTTTCTTT.

This chain connects TRBV4-2 to TRBJ2-1; no definite D call. CDR3 length: 14 amino acids. The germline V gene has CDR1 LGHNA and CDR2 YNFKEQ. V was pared by 1 base and J by 8 bases, with 12 bases between. CDR3 in amino acids: CASSQAGLAYEQFF. The CDR3 bases are TGTGCCAGCAGCCAAGCGGGCCTTGCCTATGAGCAGTTCTTC.